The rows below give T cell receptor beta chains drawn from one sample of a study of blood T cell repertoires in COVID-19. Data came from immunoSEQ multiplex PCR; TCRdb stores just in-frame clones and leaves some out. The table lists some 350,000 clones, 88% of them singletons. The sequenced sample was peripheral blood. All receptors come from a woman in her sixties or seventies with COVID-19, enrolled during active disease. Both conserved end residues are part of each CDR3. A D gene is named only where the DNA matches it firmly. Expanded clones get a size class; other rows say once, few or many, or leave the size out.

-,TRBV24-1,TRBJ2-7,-,TGTGCCACCAGTGATTTCGGGGGTAAGCAGTACTTC,CATSDFGGKQYF
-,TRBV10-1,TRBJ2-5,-,TGCGCCAGCAGTGAGGGACTTCAAGAGACCCAGTACTTC,CASSEGLQETQYF
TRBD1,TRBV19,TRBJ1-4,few,TGTGCCAGTAAGAGGGGGCTTAATGAAAAACTGTTTTTT,CASKRGLNEKLFF
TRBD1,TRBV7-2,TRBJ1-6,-,TGTGCCAGCAGACGTGAACAGGGGTGGAATTCACCCCTCCACTTT,CASRREQGWNSPLHF
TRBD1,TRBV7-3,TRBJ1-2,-,TGTGCCAGCAGGACGGACAGGGGCTATGGCTACACCTTC,CASRTDRGYGYTF
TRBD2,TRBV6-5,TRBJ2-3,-,TGTGCCACCGACGGGACTAGCGGGGGAGTTACGCAGTATTTT,CATDGTSGGVTQYF
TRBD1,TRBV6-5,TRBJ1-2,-,TGTGCCAGCAGCGACGGACAGGATTACTATGGCTACACCTTC,CASSDGQDYYGYTF
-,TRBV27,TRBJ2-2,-,TGTGCCAGCAGACCTCGAGCGGGTTCGAACACCGGGGAGCTGTTTTTT,CASRPRAGSNTGELFF
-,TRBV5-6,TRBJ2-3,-,TGTGCCAGCAGCTTGGCATCACTAGCCGGCACAGATACGCAGTATTTT,CASSLASLAGTDTQYF
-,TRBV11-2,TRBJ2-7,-,TGTGCCAGCAGCTTAACAACGGAGGCATACGAGCAGTACTTC,CASSLTTEAYEQYF
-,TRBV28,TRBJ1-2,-,TGTGCCAGCAGTTCCCTAAATAGGCGACAGGTGGACGGCTACACCTTC,CASSSLNRRQVDGYTF
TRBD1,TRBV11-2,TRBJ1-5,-,TGTGCCAGCAGCTTAAAACAGGGGGCTTATCAGCCCCAGCATTTT,CASSLKQGAYQPQHF
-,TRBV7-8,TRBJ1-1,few,TGTGCCAGCAGCCGGGGCAGGGGTCAGACTGAAGCTTTCTTT,CASSRGRGQTEAFF
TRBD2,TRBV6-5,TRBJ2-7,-,TGTGCCAGCACCGGAGCGGGGGGCCCCTACGAGCAGTACTTC,CASTGAGGPYEQYF
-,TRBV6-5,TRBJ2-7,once,TGTGCCAGTAGAATGCCTGCCTACGAGCAGTACTTC,CASRMPAYEQYF
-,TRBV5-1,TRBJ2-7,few,TGCGCCAGCAGCTTGGGGCTGATCTACGAGCAGTACTTC,CASSLGLIYEQYF
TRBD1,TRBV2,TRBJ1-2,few,TGTGCCAGCTTGGACAGGGGGCGAGTCCGCTATGGCTACACCTTC,CASLDRGRVRYGYTF
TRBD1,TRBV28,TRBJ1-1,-,TGTGCCAGCAGTTTGGACAGGAGTACTGAAGCTTTCTTT,CASSLDRSTEAFF
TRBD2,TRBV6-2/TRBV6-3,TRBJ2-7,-,TGTGCCAGCAGTTTCCGGACTAGCGGGGGGTCTATCTACGAGCAGTACTTC,CASSFRTSGGSIYEQYF
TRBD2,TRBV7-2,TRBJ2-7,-,TGTGCCAGCAGTTCTCTAGCGGGGCCTTACGAGCAGTACTTC,CASSSLAGPYEQYF
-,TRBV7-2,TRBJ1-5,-,TGTGCCAGCTCCACGGGAGGTAGCAATCAGCCCCAGCATTTT,CASSTGGSNQPQHF
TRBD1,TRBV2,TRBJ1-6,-,TGTGCCAGCAGTGTGGCGGGACAGTATAATTCACCCCTCCACTTT,CASSVAGQYNSPLHF
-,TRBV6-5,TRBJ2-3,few,TGTGCCAGCAGTTACTCGACGACAGGTGGCACAGATACGCAGTATTTT,CASSYSTTGGTDTQYF
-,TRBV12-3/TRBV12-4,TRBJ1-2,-,TGTGCCAGCAGTTTTCAGAGGGACTATGGCTACACCTTC,CASSFQRDYGYTF
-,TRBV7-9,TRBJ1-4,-,TGTGCCAGCAGCTCCTGGACAGTAGCAACTAATGAAAAACTGTTTTTT,CASSSWTVATNEKLFF
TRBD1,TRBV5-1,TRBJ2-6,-,TGCGCCAGCACCCCCCTCACAGGGGCGGGGGCCAACGTCCTGACTTTC,CASTPLTGAGANVLTF
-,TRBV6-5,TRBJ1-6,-,TGTGCCAGCAGTTACTCTGCAGGGGCCCATAGTTCACCCCTCCACTTT,CASSYSAGAHSSPLHF
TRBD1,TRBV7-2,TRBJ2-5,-,TGTGCCAGCAGCTGGACAGGGGTCCAAGAGACCCAGTACTTC,CASSWTGVQETQYF
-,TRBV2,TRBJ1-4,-,TGTGCCAGCATGCTGGACTATCGGGGGGAAAAACTGTTTTTT,CASMLDYRGEKLFF
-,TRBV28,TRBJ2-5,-,TGTGCCAGCAGTTTAACAGCCGAGACCCAGTACTTC,CASSLTAETQYF
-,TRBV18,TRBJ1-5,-,TGTGCCAGCTCACCGGATAGGGGAGGAAATCAGCCCCAGCATTTT,CASSPDRGGNQPQHF
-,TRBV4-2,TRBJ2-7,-,TGTGCCAGCAGCCAGGGCGCAACCTACGAGCAGTACTTC,CASSQGATYEQYF
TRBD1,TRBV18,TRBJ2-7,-,TGTGCCAGCTCACCCCCCGGGACAGGGGGCTACGAGCAGTACTTC,CASSPPGTGGYEQYF
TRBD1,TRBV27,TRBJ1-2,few,TGTGCCAGCAGTGCTCTCGGACAGGGGGGCTACTATGGCTACACCTTC,CASSALGQGGYYGYTF
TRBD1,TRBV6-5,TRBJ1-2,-,TGTGCCAGCAAGGGGGCAGGCCTTATCTATGGCTACACCTTC,CASKGAGLIYGYTF
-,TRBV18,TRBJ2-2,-,TGTGCCAGCTCACCACTGGGCATAGGGGCCGGGGAGCTGTTTTTT,CASSPLGIGAGELFF
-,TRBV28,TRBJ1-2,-,TGTGCCAGCAGTCTAGATCTGACAGCAGAAGGTAACTATGGCTACACCTTC,CASSLDLTAEGNYGYTF
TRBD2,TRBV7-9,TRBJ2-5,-,TGTGCCAGCAGCTCGGGACTAGCGGTGAAGACCCAGTACTTC,CASSSGLAVKTQYF
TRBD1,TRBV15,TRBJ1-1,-,TGTGCCACCAGCAGGGGGACAGGGTTAGCCTTTGAAGCTTTCTTT,CATSRGTGLAFEAFF
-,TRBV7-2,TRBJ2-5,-,TGTGCCAGCAGCCCCGGGGGAGTCCGGGAGACCCAGTACTTC,CASSPGGVRETQYF
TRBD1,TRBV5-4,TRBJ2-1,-,TGTGCCAGCAGCTCTATGACAGGGGGGAATGAGCAGTTCTTC,CASSSMTGGNEQFF
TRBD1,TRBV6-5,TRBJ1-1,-,TGTGCCAGCAGTTACGGACAGGAGCATAGTACTGAAGCTTTCTTT,CASSYGQEHSTEAFF
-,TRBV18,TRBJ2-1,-,TGTGCCAGCTCACCACCGTCCCCCTTCCCAGACAATGAGCAGTTCTTC,CASSPPSPFPDNEQFF
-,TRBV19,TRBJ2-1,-,TGTGCCAGTAGTCTCTCTTGGAGGTACAATGAGCAGTTCTTC,CASSLSWRYNEQFF
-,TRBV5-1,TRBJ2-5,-,TGCGCCAGCAGCTTGGGCAACTCAATTGGAGAGACCCAGTACTTC,CASSLGNSIGETQYF
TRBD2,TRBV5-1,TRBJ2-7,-,TGCGCCAGCAGTCGACTAGCGGGGGGCTACGAGCAGTACTTC,CASSRLAGGYEQYF
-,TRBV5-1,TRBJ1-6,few,TGCGCCAGCAGCTTGCAGGGCCCCTATAATTCACCCCTCCACTTT,CASSLQGPYNSPLHF
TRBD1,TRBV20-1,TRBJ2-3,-,TGCAGTGCTAGTTTTGACGAGGGGGCGATTAGCACAGATACGCAGTATTTT,CSASFDEGAISTDTQYF
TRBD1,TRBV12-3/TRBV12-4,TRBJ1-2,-,TGTGCCAGCGACGGAGGGGGCGCCTATGGCTACACCTTC,CASDGGGAYGYTF
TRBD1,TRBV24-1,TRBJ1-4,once,TGTGCCACCAGTGACCCCGGGACAGGGGGGGAAAAACTGTTTTTT,CATSDPGTGGEKLFF
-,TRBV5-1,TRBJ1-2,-,TGCGCCAGCAGCTTCCCAGTAGGCAGGGCGGACCTCGGCTACACCTTC,CASSFPVGRADLGYTF
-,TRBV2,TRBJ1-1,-,TGTGCCAGCAGGCCGATGACAGGGAACACTGAAGCTTTCTTT,CASRPMTGNTEAFF
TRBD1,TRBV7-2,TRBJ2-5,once,TGTGCCAGCAGGCTGAGGACAGGGACGCAAGAGACCCAGTACTTC,CASRLRTGTQETQYF
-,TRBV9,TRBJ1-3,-,TGTGCCAGCAGCGTAGGAGGTGGAGGGGCTGGAAACACCATATATTTT,CASSVGGGGAGNTIYF
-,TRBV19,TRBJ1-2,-,TGTGCCAGCCGGGAGGGCAGATACTACACCTTC,CASREGRYYTF